A selection of T cell receptor beta chains follows, all from one sample in a study of spatial heterogeneity in lung cancer. TCRdb reanalysed the 5' RACE reads using MiXCR and keeps one entry per CDR3 protein. This table holds 13,000 or so distinct CDR3 sequences, over 3% found once. The material was lung tumor tissue, obtained at surgery. These receptors all stem from a male donor with early-stage non-small cell lung cancer. CDR3s leave out the opening cysteine and the closing phenylalanine or tryptophan. Some rows have no size entry. The others give once, few or many, or a class for an expanded clone.

clone_size,v_call,cdr3_aa
-,TRBV9,ASSVATSSGGGTDTQY
-,TRBV30,AWSIVSDTQY
many,TRBV7-7,ASSHSWNTEAF
-,TRBV14,ASSLSSYNSPLH
medium-sized,TRBV3-1,ASSQERDKAPLH
-,TRBV30,AWSAYNNCNQPQH
many,TRBV2,ASSEVYTKETQY
many,TRBV2,ASRSTGNIQY
many,TRBV27,ASSKGSPNQPQH
many,TRBV5-4,ASSSLEGAAEAF
many,TRBV19,ASSRQINEKLF
many,TRBV12-3/TRBV12-4,ASSLRQGRNSPLH
many,TRBV29-1,SAQTGTGYSPLH
many,TRBV20-1,SAEVRGFYETQY
many,TRBV18,ASSPGLAGSRGDTQY
many,TRBV29-1,SADPPTEGYT
few,TRBV20-1,SARMLAGGGDTQY
few,TRBV9,ASSVDQGFSYGDT
many,TRBV20-1,SARGLAGWNEQF
many,TRBV7-2,ASSLVSTENQPQH
few,TRBV30,AWSWGLEQF
many,TRBV7-2,ASSLVGTLETQY
medium-sized,TRBV11-1,ASSLDQRSYEQY
many,TRBV7-9,ASSDRGQETQY
many,TRBV4-3,ASSQVSGPGLYGYT
many,TRBV7-2,ASSPDRVNTGELF
-,TRBV7-2,ASSLDTMGETQY
large,TRBV9,ASSVESTAPPQH
medium-sized,TRBV29-1,SVEPGLGSFGEQF
many,TRBV7-9,ASSLAFGRNTEAF
-,TRBV19,ASSMGTGDRNEQF
many,TRBV10-3,AISADEACSGGYT
-,TRBV6-2/TRBV6-3,ASSYSRGAEAF
-,TRBV2,ASSPVCNEKLF
many,TRBV9,ASSKADYGYT
many,TRBV5-5,ASSLASTSGSDTQY
many,TRBV6-1,ASGWGQGFYNEQF
medium-sized,TRBV20-1,SARGLGQGNQPQH
-,TRBV5-1,ASSLGVGGGETQY
many,TRBV20-1,SALRGGSMNTEAF
-,TRBV7-8,ASSFKLLAGGANEQF
-,TRBV12-3/TRBV12-4,ASSLAAGEWNEQF
-,TRBV4-1,ASSPTSGGGRQF
medium-sized,TRBV5-4,ASSFGAKDKREKLF
many,TRBV2,ASSVVRGTDTQY
medium-sized,TRBV29-1,SVEDENEKLF
many,TRBV24-1,ATSDSFHASYEQY
many,TRBV5-1,ASSLDGTGGQVQY
-,TRBV27,ASSLSSGGGQPQH
many,TRBV2,ASRALTGRFFNEQF
many,TRBV20-1,SARFFVGGYT
many,TRBV11-2,ASSLRLGGTGELF
medium-sized,TRBV15,ATSRLAGETQY
many,TRBV7-2,ASSILGQGSDTQY
many,TRBV19,ASGTGDLANGYT
-,TRBV12-2,ASRSSEGGADTQY
many,TRBV20-1,SASYDRGLHGQY
few,TRBV6-5,ASSPGSQETQY
many,TRBV6-5,ASSYSGDSSYNEQF
few,TRBV18,ASSPGSPDTQY